The 8 T cell receptor beta chains below were found in one sample sequenced in a study of neurological immune-mediated disorders. TCRdb ran MiXCR on the 5' RACE reads and lists one entry per CDR3 protein. The sample lists about 52,000 distinct CDR3 sequences; about 4.1% were seen once. The sample was PBMCs. The receptors were sampled from a man aged 55 to 70 with multiple sclerosis.

This clonotype was detected only a few times. J is TRBJ1-1 and V is TRBV20-1; unclear D gene. CDR1 is DFQATT, CDR2 SNEGSKA, per germline (reference sequence). With 3 bases removed from V and 5 bases from J, the gap between germline ends came to 13 bases. The CDR3 runs to 13 residues. The CDR3: CSASSGGRTEAFF. The CDR3 bases are TGCAGTGCTAGTAGTGGAGGTAGGACTGAAGCTTTCTTT.

A few counts support this clonotype. This sequence joins TRBV5-1 and TRBJ2-4; 9 positions match TRBD1. Trimming took 7 bases from V and 6 from J; bases not matched to a gene: 2. Germline CDR1 reads SGHRS; CDR2 reads YFSETQ. The CDR3 runs 12 residues. CDR3 DNA sequence: TGCGCCAGCGGGGGACAGGGAAACATTCAGTACTTC. It encodes CASGGQGNIQYF.

The sample holds many counts of this clonotype. The chain employs TRBV4-2 and TRBJ1-2; a weak D match, TRBD1 (5 bases). Trimming shortened V by 3 bases and J by 10 bases, and 15 bases separated the two germline ends. Germline lookup yields CDR1 LGHNA and CDR2 YNFKEQ. The CDR3 spans 13 residues. In DNA form, the CDR3 reads TGTGCCAGCAGCCAGGTCGACTTCAGGGCCTACACCTTC. Translation: CASSQVDFRAYTF.

This clonotype was detected ten times or more. J is TRBJ2-3 and V is TRBV7-9, with a weak D call TRBD1 (5 bases). Germline V gene data show CDR1 as SEHNR and CDR2 as FQNEAQ (reference sequence). Trimming took off 3 bases at V and 6 bases at J, with 13 bases between the two ends. The CDR3 runs 14 residues. In DNA, the CDR3 is TGTGCCAGCAGCTTGGACACGGATACGGATACGCAGTATTTT. Translating gives CASSLDTDTDTQYF.

This clonotype has more than one count but fewer than ten. The chain employs TRBV5-6 and TRBJ2-4, with a weak D call TRBD1 (5 bases). The CDR3 has 13 residues. The V gene's germline CDR1 is SGHDT and CDR2 YYEEEE. The V end was cut by 0 bases, the J end by 10 bases, with 11 bases between. CDR3 nucleotides: TGTGCCAGCAGCTTGGGGCAGGGCCAAATTCAGTACTTC. Amino acids: CASSLGQGQIQYF. The complete variable domain, with remaining parts taken from reference TRBV5-6 and TRBJ2-4, reads DAGVTQSPTHLIKTRGQQVTLRCSPKSGHDTVSWYQQALGQGPQFIFQYYEEEERQRGNFPDRFSGHQFPNYSSELNVNALLLGDSALYLCASSLGQGQIQYFGAGTRLSVL.

This clonotype was found many times. The chain combines TRBV20-1 with TRBJ1-5; D not resolved. The CDR3 runs to 16 residues. In germline, CDR1 is DFQATT, CDR2 SNEGSKA (reference sequence). The ends were cut back, 0 bases at V and 7 bases at J, with 19 bases in the middle. CDR3 coding DNA: TGCAGTGCTAGAGAGGAACCGGGCCGTAGAGACCAGCCCCAGCATTTT. Translated: CSAREEPGRRDQPQHF.

A few counts support this clonotype. A clone one base away is much larger, so this may be a read error. V gene TRBV10-2 combines with J gene TRBJ2-3, with a weak D call TRBD2 (5 bases). This CDR3 contains 14 residues. V was shortened by 10 bases and J by 9 bases, with 23 bases between the two germline ends. CDR1 is WSHSY, CDR2 SAAADI, per germline. The CDR3 bases are TGCGCCATCCGACCGGGAAAGGGATCCGGCACGCAGTATTTT. It codes for CAIRPGKGSGTQYF.

Details on this clonotype: This clone may be a read error of a much larger clone one base away. The chain uses TRBV20-1 and TRBJ2-1; no clear D. There are 9 residues in the CDR3. Per the germline V gene, CDR1 is DFQATT and CDR2 is SNEGSKA (reference sequence). CDR3 loop: CSAGDSWFF. DNA for the CDR3: TGCAGTGCTGGAGATTCATGGTTCTTC.